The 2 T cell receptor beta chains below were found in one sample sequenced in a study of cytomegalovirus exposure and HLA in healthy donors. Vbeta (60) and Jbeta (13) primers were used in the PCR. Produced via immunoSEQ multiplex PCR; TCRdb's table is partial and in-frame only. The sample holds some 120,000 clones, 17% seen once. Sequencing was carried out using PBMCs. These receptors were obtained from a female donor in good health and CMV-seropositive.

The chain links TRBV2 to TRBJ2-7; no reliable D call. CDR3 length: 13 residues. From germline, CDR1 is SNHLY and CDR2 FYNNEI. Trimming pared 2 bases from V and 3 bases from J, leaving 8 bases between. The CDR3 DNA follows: TGTGCCAGCAGTGAACAGGCGTTCTACGAGCAGTACTTC. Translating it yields CASSEQAFYEQYF.

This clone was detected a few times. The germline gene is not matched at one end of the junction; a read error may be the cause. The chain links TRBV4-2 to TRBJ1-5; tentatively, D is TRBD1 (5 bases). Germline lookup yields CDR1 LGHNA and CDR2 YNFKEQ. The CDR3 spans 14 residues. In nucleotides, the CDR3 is TGTGCCAGCAGCCCCCAGGGAGGCAACCAGCCCCAGCATTTT. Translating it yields CASSPQGGNQPQHF.